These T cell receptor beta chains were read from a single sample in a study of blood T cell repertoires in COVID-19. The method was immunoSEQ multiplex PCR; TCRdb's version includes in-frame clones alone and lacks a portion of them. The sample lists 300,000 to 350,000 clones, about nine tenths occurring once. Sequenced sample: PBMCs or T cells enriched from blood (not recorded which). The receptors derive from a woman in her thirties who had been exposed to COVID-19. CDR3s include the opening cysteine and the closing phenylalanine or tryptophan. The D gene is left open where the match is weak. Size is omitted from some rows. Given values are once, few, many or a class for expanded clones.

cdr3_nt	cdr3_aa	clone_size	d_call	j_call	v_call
TGTGCCACCAGCAGAGATCTCGGGACAGTGACCCACAATGAGCAGTTCTTC	CATSRDLGTVTHNEQFF	-	TRBD1	TRBJ2-1	TRBV15
TGTGCCAGCAGCCAATACACCGGGGGGGAGCAGTACTTC	CASSQYTGGEQYF	-	TRBD2	TRBJ2-7	TRBV4-2
TGCGCCAGCAGCTCCGGGACTAGCTACGACGAGCAGTACTTC	CASSSGTSYDEQYF	-	TRBD2	TRBJ2-7	TRBV5-1
TGTGCCAGCTCACCGGTGCCCCTTTTCGGGACAGGGAAAGTAGCTAATGAAAAACTGTTTTTT	CASSPVPLFGTGKVANEKLFF	once	TRBD1	TRBJ1-4	TRBV18
TGTGCCAGCAGCTTAGATAACGAGGGAGTTGGCACCGGGGAGCTGTTTTTT	CASSLDNEGVGTGELFF	-	-	TRBJ2-2	TRBV7-6
TGTGCCAGCAGTTCGACAGGGGAACCCTATCAGCCCCAGCATTTT	CASSSTGEPYQPQHF	few	TRBD1	TRBJ1-5	TRBV27
TGCAGCGCTGGGACTAGCGGGACTGAGCAGTACTTC	CSAGTSGTEQYF	-	TRBD2	TRBJ2-7	TRBV29-1
TGTGCCAGCAGCCCGACTGGGCAGGGCGGCACTGAAGCTTTCTTT	CASSPTGQGGTEAFF	-	-	TRBJ1-1	TRBV7-3
TGTGCCAGCATTTCGGGGTCCCCGGGCCCCCTCCACTTT	CASISGSPGPLHF	few	-	TRBJ1-6	TRBV28
TGTGCCAGTAGTGACAGGGCGGATAATTCACCCCTCCACTTT	CASSDRADNSPLHF	once	TRBD1	TRBJ1-6	TRBV19
TGTGCCAGCAGTTTATCGGGCCATCCGGGACAGGGCTACAATGAGCAGTTCTTC	CASSLSGHPGQGYNEQFF	-	TRBD1	TRBJ2-1	TRBV27
TGTGCCAGCAGCTTGGGAGCAGAGAACACTGAAGCTTTCTTT	CASSLGAENTEAFF	-	-	TRBJ1-1	TRBV7-6
TGTGCCAGCAGTTCCTCCCCCGGCCAGGGGGTCGGCTACACCTTC	CASSSSPGQGVGYTF	-	TRBD1	TRBJ1-2	TRBV6-5
TGCGCCAGCAGTGGAGGGTACGGAAACACCATATATTTT	CASSGGYGNTIYF	-	-	TRBJ1-3	TRBV10-2
TGTGCCAGTAGTGCCGAGGGGGTGGGCAATCAGCCCCAGCATTTT	CASSAEGVGNQPQHF	-	-	TRBJ1-5	TRBV19
TGTGCCATCAAGAAAGAAGGACAGGGAACCTACGAGCAGTACTTC	CAIKKEGQGTYEQYF	-	TRBD1	TRBJ2-7	TRBV10-3
TGTGCCTGGACTCTCACAGGGACCTCTGGAAACACCATATATTTT	CAWTLTGTSGNTIYF	once	-	TRBJ1-3	TRBV30
TGTGCCAGCAGCTTAAAGACAGGGGGAGTTGAAGCTTTCTTT	CASSLKTGGVEAFF	-	TRBD1	TRBJ1-1	TRBV7-9
TGTGCCAGCAGCTTAGCAGGACAAAACTATGGCTACACCTTC	CASSLAGQNYGYTF	-	-	TRBJ1-2	TRBV7-8
TGTGCCAGCGAGTCTCGACAGGGCAATCAGCCCCAGCATTTT	CASESRQGNQPQHF	once	-	TRBJ1-5	TRBV18
TGCGCCAGCAGGTCTCCCGGGACAGGGACGAAAAACATTCAGTACTTC	CASRSPGTGTKNIQYF	-	TRBD1	TRBJ2-4	TRBV10-2
TGTGCCAGCAGCCCGACAGGGGACCGCCATGAGCAGTTCTTC	CASSPTGDRHEQFF	once	TRBD1	TRBJ2-1	TRBV28
TGTGCCAGCAGTTACATAAGCGGGAGGGACCAGTACTTC	CASSYISGRDQYF	-	TRBD2	TRBJ2-7	TRBV6-5
TGTGCCAGAAGCTGCGAAACTAGCGGCGACTCCTACGAGCAGTACTTC	CARSCETSGDSYEQYF	-	TRBD2	TRBJ2-7	TRBV5-3
TGTGCCAGCAGCCACGGACAGGGAATCAGGGGCGGCTACACCTTC	CASSHGQGIRGGYTF	few	TRBD1	TRBJ1-2	TRBV3-1/TRBV3-2
TGTGCCAGCAGCTTTTCTACGAGTCTTAAGACCCAGTACTTC	CASSFSTSLKTQYF	-	-	TRBJ2-5	TRBV11-2
TGTGCCAGCAGGGGGCGTGGACAGGGCGGACCCCTCCACTTT	CASRGRGQGGPLHF	-	TRBD1	TRBJ1-6	TRBV28
TGTGCCAGCAGCATTCAAGCGGGAGGGGGAGAGACCCAGTACTTC	CASSIQAGGGETQYF	-	TRBD2	TRBJ2-5	TRBV5-4
TGTGCCAGCAGCACTAGGGGCCGGGACACCAACTCTGGAAACACCATATATTTT	CASSTRGRDTNSGNTIYF	-	-	TRBJ1-3	TRBV7-2
TGCGCCAGCAGCGACAGGCCTAGCTCTGGGGCCAACGTCCTGACTTTC	CASSDRPSSGANVLTF	-	-	TRBJ2-6	TRBV5-1
TGTGCCAGCAGCCCGGGAGGACTTCGGGTAGGCACTGAAGCTTTCTTT	CASSPGGLRVGTEAFF	-	-	TRBJ1-1	TRBV5-4